These T cell receptor beta chains were read from a single sample in a study of beta chain features in type 1 diabetes. Assay: immunoSEQ multiplex PCR; the TCRdb copy retains only in-frame clones and omits some. There are about 900,000 clones in the sample; about a sixth occur only once, and about 0.02% lies in the top ten. The sample consisted of naive CD4+ T cells from blood. Every receptor here comes from a woman aged 18-29 years in good health. CDR3s include the opening cysteine and the closing phenylalanine or tryptophan. The order of the fields is clone size, D gene, V gene, J gene, CDR3 DNA, CDR3 protein. A D gene is named only where the DNA matches it firmly. Size tells how often a clone was seen (once, few, many) or the class of an expanded clone, and some rows leave it out.

clone_size: NA; d_call: TRBD1; v_call: TRBV28; j_call: TRBJ2-2; cdr3_nt: TGTGCCAGCAGTTTGGGACAGGGCACGCCCGGGGAGCTGTTTTTT; cdr3_aa: CASSLGQGTPGELFF
clone_size: few; d_call: NA; v_call: TRBV5-4; j_call: TRBJ2-3; cdr3_nt: TGTGCCACCAAGACGGAGGATACGCAGTATTTT; cdr3_aa: CATKTEDTQYF
clone_size: NA; d_call: NA; v_call: TRBV1; j_call: TRBJ2-1; cdr3_nt: TGCACCAGCAGCCGGGGACTAGCGGGTCTTTACTCCTACAATGAGCAGTTCTTC; cdr3_aa: CTSSRGLAGLYSYNEQFF
clone_size: few; d_call: NA; v_call: TRBV29-1; j_call: TRBJ2-3; cdr3_nt: TGCAGCGTTGCCCTGACAGGGACTAGCACAGATACGCAGTATTTT; cdr3_aa: CSVALTGTSTDTQYF
clone_size: few; d_call: NA; v_call: TRBV5-5; j_call: TRBJ1-1; cdr3_nt: TGTGCCAGCAGCTTGGCCGGGTGGGGACTGAACACTGAAGCTTTCTTT; cdr3_aa: CASSLAGWGLNTEAFF
clone_size: NA; d_call: TRBD2; v_call: TRBV6-5; j_call: TRBJ2-3; cdr3_nt: TGTGCCAGCAGTTCGATAGCGGGCTCTAGCACAGATACGCAGTATTTT; cdr3_aa: CASSSIAGSSTDTQYF
clone_size: few; d_call: NA; v_call: TRBV15; j_call: TRBJ2-1; cdr3_nt: TGTGCCACCCAAGGGTCCCGGGCTGAGCAGTTCTTC; cdr3_aa: CATQGSRAEQFF
clone_size: few; d_call: NA; v_call: TRBV18; j_call: TRBJ2-5; cdr3_nt: TGTGCCAGCTCGCCGGCGTCCCAAGAGACCCAGTACTTC; cdr3_aa: CASSPASQETQYF
clone_size: few; d_call: TRBD2; v_call: TRBV7-2; j_call: TRBJ2-3; cdr3_nt: TGTGCCAGCAGGTCGGGGCGGGAGGGTACAGATACGCAGTATTTT; cdr3_aa: CASRSGREGTDTQYF
clone_size: NA; d_call: TRBD1; v_call: TRBV5-1; j_call: TRBJ2-7; cdr3_nt: TGCGCCAGCAGCTTGGCCTATGGACAGGGTCACGAGCAGTACTTC; cdr3_aa: CASSLAYGQGHEQYF
clone_size: few; d_call: TRBD1; v_call: TRBV28; j_call: TRBJ2-3; cdr3_nt: TGTGCCAGCAGTTTACTCTACTCCTGGACAGGGGGCGCCGGGGAACCGAATACGCAGTATTTT; cdr3_aa: CASSLLYSWTGGAGEPNTQYF
clone_size: NA; d_call: NA; v_call: TRBV11-2; j_call: TRBJ2-3; cdr3_nt: TGTGCCAGCAGCTTAGAACTAGCAGGAGGAGATACGCAGTATTTT; cdr3_aa: CASSLELAGGDTQYF
clone_size: few; d_call: TRBD1; v_call: TRBV14; j_call: TRBJ1-2; cdr3_nt: TGTGCCAGCAGCCCATACGGGACAGAATATGGCTACACCTTC; cdr3_aa: CASSPYGTEYGYTF
clone_size: NA; d_call: NA; v_call: TRBV21-1; j_call: TRBJ2-5; cdr3_nt: TGTGCCAGCAGCCCGGCTGGGTATCCGGAGACCCAGTACTTC; cdr3_aa: CASSPAGYPETQYF
clone_size: NA; d_call: NA; v_call: TRBV27; j_call: TRBJ2-4; cdr3_nt: TGTGCCAGCAGGGGACTAGCCAAAAACATTCAGTACTTC; cdr3_aa: CASRGLAKNIQYF
clone_size: NA; d_call: TRBD2; v_call: TRBV4-3; j_call: TRBJ2-1; cdr3_nt: TGCGCCAGCAGCAGACTAGCGCGAGATTACAATGAGCAGTTCTTC; cdr3_aa: CASSRLARDYNEQFF
clone_size: few; d_call: TRBD1; v_call: TRBV9; j_call: TRBJ1-2; cdr3_nt: TGTGCCAGCAGCGTAACACAGGGGTTCCTCGATGGCTACACCTTC; cdr3_aa: CASSVTQGFLDGYTF
clone_size: few; d_call: NA; v_call: TRBV5-4; j_call: TRBJ2-2; cdr3_nt: TGTGCCAGCAGCACTCGGGGCCCGAACACCGGGGAGCTGTTTTTT; cdr3_aa: CASSTRGPNTGELFF
clone_size: NA; d_call: NA; v_call: TRBV28; j_call: TRBJ1-2; cdr3_nt: TGTGCCAGCAGCCCGGCCAAGGGGGGCTACACCTTC; cdr3_aa: CASSPAKGGYTF
clone_size: few; d_call: NA; v_call: TRBV28; j_call: TRBJ1-5; cdr3_nt: TGTGCCAGCAGATTGGACACACCTAGCAATCAGCCCCAGCATTTT; cdr3_aa: CASRLDTPSNQPQHF
clone_size: few; d_call: NA; v_call: TRBV7-9; j_call: TRBJ1-2; cdr3_nt: TGTGCCAGCACCATTTTCGGGCCCTATGGCTACACCTTC; cdr3_aa: CASTIFGPYGYTF
clone_size: NA; d_call: NA; v_call: TRBV7-9; j_call: TRBJ1-2; cdr3_nt: TGTGCCAGCAGCTTAGGGGCAGGGTCCAACTATGGCTACACCTTC; cdr3_aa: CASSLGAGSNYGYTF
clone_size: few; d_call: NA; v_call: TRBV28; j_call: TRBJ2-2; cdr3_nt: TGTGCCAGCACCATAGGAGGGATAGGGGAGCTGTTTTTT; cdr3_aa: CASTIGGIGELFF
clone_size: few; d_call: TRBD2; v_call: TRBV19; j_call: TRBJ2-1; cdr3_nt: TGTGCCAGTAGTATAGATGGTAGCGGGAGGGCGAATGAGCAGTTCTTC; cdr3_aa: CASSIDGSGRANEQFF
clone_size: few; d_call: NA; v_call: TRBV15; j_call: TRBJ2-7; cdr3_nt: TGTGCCACCAGCAGAGATGCGGGACATCCGGACTACGAGCAGTACTTC; cdr3_aa: CATSRDAGHPDYEQYF
clone_size: few; d_call: NA; v_call: TRBV18; j_call: TRBJ1-2; cdr3_nt: TGTGCCAGCTCCCCTCCCTCGGACGTCTATGGCTACACCTTC; cdr3_aa: CASSPPSDVYGYTF
clone_size: NA; d_call: NA; v_call: TRBV5-6; j_call: TRBJ1-1; cdr3_nt: TGTGCCAGCAGCTTGGCCGGAACAAACACTGAAGCTTTCTTT; cdr3_aa: CASSLAGTNTEAFF
clone_size: NA; d_call: TRBD1; v_call: TRBV7-8; j_call: TRBJ2-1; cdr3_nt: TGTGCCAGCAGCCCAACGACAGGGAATGAGCAGTTCTTC; cdr3_aa: CASSPTTGNEQFF
clone_size: few; d_call: NA; v_call: TRBV9; j_call: TRBJ2-1; cdr3_nt: TGTGCCAGCAGCGTTTACGAATCCGAGCAGTTCTTC; cdr3_aa: CASSVYESEQFF
clone_size: few; d_call: NA; v_call: TRBV6-5; j_call: TRBJ2-7; cdr3_nt: TGTGCCAGCAGTTACTCCTACTCCTACGAGCAGTACTTC; cdr3_aa: CASSYSYSYEQYF
clone_size: NA; d_call: TRBD2; v_call: TRBV7-2; j_call: TRBJ2-1; cdr3_nt: TGTGCCAGCAGCTTTGCGGGAGGAAGGGGCGAGCAGTTCTTC; cdr3_aa: CASSFAGGRGEQFF
clone_size: few; d_call: NA; v_call: TRBV20-1; j_call: TRBJ1-1; cdr3_nt: TGCAGTGCTATACTGGTAATGGCTTTCTTT; cdr3_aa: CSAILVMAFF
clone_size: NA; d_call: NA; v_call: TRBV6-5; j_call: TRBJ2-7; cdr3_nt: TGTGCCAGCAGACACTCTCTCAACGACGGATACGAGCAGTACTTC; cdr3_aa: CASRHSLNDGYEQYF
clone_size: few; d_call: NA; v_call: TRBV12-5; j_call: TRBJ2-3; cdr3_nt: TGTGCTAGTGGTTTGGGTGATACGCAGTATTTT; cdr3_aa: CASGLGDTQYF
clone_size: NA; d_call: NA; v_call: TRBV13; j_call: TRBJ2-7; cdr3_nt: TGTGCCAGCAGGAAGGGCCGGGTAAACTACGAGCAGTACTTC; cdr3_aa: CASRKGRVNYEQYF
clone_size: NA; d_call: NA; v_call: TRBV2; j_call: TRBJ2-7; cdr3_nt: TGTGCCAGCAGCCGAGGAACAGCCGCCTACGAGCAGTACTTC; cdr3_aa: CASSRGTAAYEQYF
clone_size: NA; d_call: TRBD1; v_call: TRBV28; j_call: TRBJ1-2; cdr3_nt: TGTGCCAGCAGGACAGGGTTTAACTATGGCTACACCTTC; cdr3_aa: CASRTGFNYGYTF
clone_size: NA; d_call: TRBD2; v_call: TRBV18; j_call: TRBJ2-3; cdr3_nt: TGTGCCAGCTCACCACGGACGGGAGGCGGCACAGATACGCAGTATTTT; cdr3_aa: CASSPRTGGGTDTQYF
clone_size: few; d_call: NA; v_call: TRBV6-1; j_call: TRBJ2-2; cdr3_nt: TGTGCCAGCAGTGTGGAGACCGGGGAGCTGTTTTTT; cdr3_aa: CASSVETGELFF
clone_size: few; d_call: NA; v_call: TRBV7-2; j_call: TRBJ2-7; cdr3_nt: TGTGCCAGCAGAGCCCCCTCCGGGTTGGAGCAGTACTTC; cdr3_aa: CASRAPSGLEQYF
clone_size: few; d_call: TRBD2; v_call: TRBV4-3; j_call: TRBJ2-7; cdr3_nt: TGCGCCAGCAGCCAATTGACTAGCGCCGAGCAGTACTTC; cdr3_aa: CASSQLTSAEQYF
clone_size: few; d_call: TRBD2; v_call: TRBV7-8; j_call: TRBJ2-5; cdr3_nt: TGTGCCAGCAGCTCGGGACTAGCGGGAGGGGTAGGAGAGACCCAGTACTTC; cdr3_aa: CASSSGLAGGVGETQYF
clone_size: NA; d_call: TRBD2; v_call: TRBV27; j_call: TRBJ2-7; cdr3_nt: TGTGCCAGCGGGAGGGCCTCCTACGAGCAGTACTTC; cdr3_aa: CASGRASYEQYF